Below are 26 T cell receptor beta chains sequenced from a single sample in a study of blood T cell repertoires in COVID-19 (dated by TCRdb to the early 2020s). The library relied on the immunoSEQ multiplex PCR assay. TCRdb holds this immuneACCESS table with in-frame rearrangements only. Some clones are missing; in checked studies, unresolved V genes explain under half, and the rest has no known cause. The sample records tens of thousands of clones, over 80% of which are singletons. The ten largest clones add up to roughly 6.2% of the sample. The specimen was peripheral blood. The receptors derive from a man aged 45-65 years with active COVID-19.

This sequence joins TRBV5-1 and TRBJ2-3, with 8 bases identical to TRBD2. The V segment lost 2 bases and the J segment 4 bases; nucleotides outside the gene matches: 6. The CDR3 spans 15 residues. The V gene's germline CDR1 is SGHRS and CDR2 YFSETQ. CDR3 coding DNA: TGCGCCAGCAGCTTAGGGCTAGCGGGTGCAGATACGCAGTATTTT. Its translation is CASSLGLAGADTQYF.

The V and J genes are TRBV19 and TRBJ1-5; D ambiguous. V was shortened by 2 bases and J by 0 bases, with 5 bases between the two germline ends. The germline gives CDR1 LNHDA, CDR2 SQIVND (reference sequence). The CDR3 runs 14 residues. This chain's CDR3 is CASSITDSNQPQHF. For the CDR3, the DNA is TGTGCCAGTAGTATAACAGATAGCAATCAGCCCCAGCATTTT.

V gene TRBV18 combines with J gene TRBJ2-7, with D possibly being TRBD1 (6 bases). The CDR3 spans 14 residues. The germline gives CDR1 KGHSH, CDR2 LQKENI. V lost 0 bases to trimming and J lost 4 bases, with 10 bases between them. In DNA, the CDR3 is TGTGCCAGCTCACCACCCGCCAGGGGTTACGAGCAGTACTTC. This codes for CASSPPARGYEQYF.

The V call is TRBV7-2, the J call TRBJ2-1; 14 bases are a match to TRBD2. V shed 5 bases, J shed 1 base, and the junction held 7 bases outside the gene matches. Per the germline V gene, CDR1 is SGHTA and CDR2 is FQGNSA. CDR3 length equals 18 residues. The CDR3 nucleotides read TGTGCCAGCAGCGGGAAGGGACTAGCGGGAGAGTCCTACAATGAGCAGTTCTTC. Its protein product is CASSGKGLAGESYNEQFF.

This clone occurred once. The chain uses TRBV2 and TRBJ2-4; D not certain. Trimming cost V 9 bases and J 8 bases, with 11 bases left between them. The CDR3 extends over 11 amino acids. CDR1 is SNHLY and CDR2 is FYNNEI in the germline V gene. The CDR3 loop is CASGPEDIQYF. Here the CDR3 DNA reads TGTGCCAGTGGCCCTGAGGACATTCAGTACTTC.

V usage is TRBV24-1 and J usage is TRBJ1-5, with TRBD1 matching over 8 bases. CDR1 is KGHDR, CDR2 SFDVKD, per germline. This CDR3 is built from 15 residues. Trimming removed 3 bases from V and 4 bases from J; junction bases left unmatched: 4. The CDR3 DNA reads as TGTGCCACCAGTGATCCTAGACAGGGGAATCAGCCCCAGCATTTT. It encodes CATSDPRQGNQPQHF.

The chain combines TRBV3-1 (or the pseudogene TRBV3-2) with TRBJ2-5; the match to TRBD2 covers 8 bases. The CDR3 has 16 residues. Germline CDR1 and CDR2: LGHDT and YNNKEL (reference sequence). J lost 4 bases, V lost 4 bases, and 11 bases had no gene match. The CDR3 DNA is TGTGCCAGCAGCCCCCCACACGGGGGGGAGGGAGAGACCCAGTACTTC. Its protein product is CASSPPHGGEGETQYF.

V is TRBV28 and J is TRBJ2-7, with 15 positions matching TRBD2. The V segment lost 0 bases and the J segment 6 bases; nucleotides outside the gene matches: 9. The CDR3 contains 18 residues. CDR1 MDHEN and CDR2 SYDVKM come from the germline V gene. The CDR3: CASSLWPGLAGGRVEQYF. CDR3 nucleotides: TGTGCCAGCAGTTTATGGCCCGGACTAGCGGGGGGGCGTGTCGAGCAGTACTTC.

This chain links TRBV28 with TRBJ1-2; no reliable D call. The CDR3 spans 12 residues. Germline values: CDR1 MDHEN, CDR2 SYDVKM. The V end lost 3 bases, the J end lost 8 bases, and 10 bases lay between the germline ends. The CDR3 DNA reads TGTGCCAGCAGTTTTGGTGGAGGGGGCTACACCTTC. It yields the protein CASSFGGGGYTF.

The chain links TRBV15 to TRBJ1-4, with TRBD1 identical over 9 bases. Germline CDR1 LNHNV, CDR2 YYDKDF (reference sequence). The ends lost 5 bases at V and 6 bases at J; junction bases unmatched: 7. The CDR3 contains 15 residues. The CDR3 bases are TGTGCCACCAGCTCTCAGACAGGGGGATATGAAAAACTGTTTTTT. This translates into CATSSQTGGYEKLFF.

This chain links TRBV24-1 with TRBJ1-5; TRBD1 matches at 12 bases. Trimming cost V 5 bases and J 6 bases; bases outside gene matches: 10. Germline values: CDR1 KGHDR, CDR2 SFDVKD. This CDR3 comprises 17 residues. CDR3 DNA sequence: TGTGCCACCAGTGGGAGGGACAGGGGGCCGGGTAGTCAGCCCCAGCATTTT. Amino acids: CATSGRDRGPGSQPQHF.

The gene calls are TRBV9 and TRBJ2-5; D perhaps matches TRBD1 (5 bases). V gave up 2 bases and J gave up 5 bases, with 16 bases separating them. This CDR3 has 15 amino acids. CDR1 is SGDLS, CDR2 YYNGEE, per germline. CDR3 protein: CASSVTLQVGETQYF. The CDR3 coding sequence is TGTGCCAGCAGCGTTACCCTACAGGTTGGGGAGACCCAGTACTTC.

This rearrangement joins TRBV5-1 to TRBJ2-1; D is uncertain. Germline V lookup: CDR1 SGHRS, CDR2 YFSETQ. V lost 0 bases and J lost 5, with 9 bases in between. The CDR3 covers 14 residues. CDR3 DNA sequence: TGCGCCAGCAGCTTGGCGCAGGAAAACAATGAGCAGTTCTTC. Its translation: CASSLAQENNEQFF.

V gene TRBV3-1 (or the pseudogene TRBV3-2) combines with J gene TRBJ2-7; 7 nucleotides align to TRBD2. Per the germline V gene, CDR1 is LGHDT and CDR2 is YNNKEL (reference sequence). The V and J ends lost 1 base and 0 bases, in that order; junction bases with no gene match: 6. This CDR3 spans 16 amino acids. The CDR3 nucleotides are TGTGCCAGCAGCCAAGTATACGGCGGGGGCTCCTACGAGCAGTACTTC. As protein: CASSQVYGGGSYEQYF.

The chain is built from TRBV9 and TRBJ1-5; the match to TRBD1 covers 9 bases. Per the germline V gene, CDR1 is SGDLS and CDR2 is YYNGEE. The trim removed 3 bases at V and 5 bases at J, leaving 3 bases unmatched. The CDR3 is 14 amino acids. The CDR3 DNA sequence: TGTGCCAGCAGCGCCGGACAGGGGTATCAGCCCCAGCATTTT. Protein: CASSAGQGYQPQHF.

The CDR3 DNA reads TGTGCCAGCAGCTTAAACCGAGACTACGAGCAGTACTTC. The encoded protein is CASSLNRDYEQYF. The chain uses TRBV7-8 and TRBJ2-7; D remains unclear. V was cut by 2 bases and J by 3 bases, with 8 bases left in between. The CDR3 is 13 amino acids. The germline CDR1 and CDR2 sequences are SGHVS and FQNEAQ.

This chain uses TRBV5-1 with TRBJ2-5; 7 bases agree with TRBD1. The germline gives CDR1 SGHRS, CDR2 YFSETQ. V gave up 1 base and J gave up 4 bases; unmatched junction bases: 13. The CDR3 extends over 17 amino acids. This chain's CDR3 is CASSLLSGQSAVETQYF. CDR3 bases: TGCGCCAGCAGCTTGCTGTCGGGACAGAGCGCGGTAGAGACCCAGTACTTC.

V is TRBV14 and J is TRBJ2-7; D is ambiguous. Trimming took 3 bases from V and 4 from J, leaving 13 bases between them. The length of the CDR3 is 14 residues. Looked up from germline, CDR1 is SGHDN and CDR2 is FVKESK. The CDR3 sequence: CASSHVRYVYEQYF. The DNA of the CDR3 is TGTGCCAGCAGCCACGTTCGTTATGTGTACGAGCAGTACTTC.

The CDR3 nucleotides read TGTGCCAGCAGATATGAGAATTCACCCCTCCACTTT. As protein: CASRYENSPLHF. The J gene is TRBJ1-6, the V gene TRBV5-5; D gene uncertain. The CDR3 is 12 residues long. Trimming pared 5 bases from V and 7 bases from J, leaving 7 bases between. Germline V CDR1 and CDR2: SGHKS, YYEKEE (reference sequence). Complete variable domain (other parts from reference TRBV5-5 and TRBJ1-6): DAGVTQSPTHLIKTRGQQVTLRCSPISGHKSVSWYQQVLGQGPQFIFQYYEKEERGRGNFPDRFSARQFPNYSSELNVNALLLGDSALYLCASRYENSPLHFGNGTRLTVT.

The rearrangement joins TRBV5-1 to TRBJ1-2, with D perhaps TRBD1 (5 bases). V gave up 0 bases and J gave up 6 bases, with 9 bases separating them. CDR3 length: 13 residues. Germline V lookup: CDR1 SGHRS, CDR2 YFSETQ. CDR3 nucleotides: TGCGCCAGCAGCTTGGGACAGTTAGATGGCTACACCTTC. Protein sequence: CASSLGQLDGYTF. Together with reference TRBV5-1 and TRBJ1-2, the CDR3 gives the full variable domain: KAGVTQTPRYLIKTRGQQVTLSCSPISGHRSVSWYQQTPGQGLQFLFEYFSETQRNKGNFPGRFSGRQFSNSRSEMNVSTLELGDSALYLCASSLGQLDGYTFGSGTRLTVV.

V and J are TRBV7-2 and TRBJ2-3; D may be TRBD2 (5 bases). Germline V lookup: CDR1 SGHTA, CDR2 FQGNSA. V was cut by 5 bases and J by 4 bases, with 16 bases left in between. The CDR3 is 15 residues long. Here the CDR3 DNA reads TGTGCCAGCAGCCCCTCCTGGACTGCCGCAGATACGCAGTATTTT. This encodes CASSPSWTAADTQYF.

The V call is TRBV6-5, the J call TRBJ1-2; 8 bases agree with TRBD1. Germline-derived CDR1 and CDR2 are MNHEY and SVGAGI. There are 14 residues in the CDR3. J was trimmed by 4 bases and V by 7 bases; bases with no gene match: 8. The CDR3: CASTMDRALYGYTF. The CDR3 DNA is TGTGCCAGCACCATGGACAGGGCACTCTATGGCTACACCTTC.

CDR3 residues: CASSLGRQGYNEQFF. The CDR3 DNA follows: TGTGCCAGCAGCTTAGGACGACAGGGTTACAATGAGCAGTTCTTC. This chain connects TRBV11-2 to TRBJ2-1, with 7 positions matching TRBD1. V shed 1 base, J shed 4 bases, and the junction held 4 bases outside the gene matches. The length of the CDR3 is 15 residues. Germline V gene data show CDR1 as SGHAT and CDR2 as FQNNGV.

V usage is TRBV2 and J usage is TRBJ2-1, with a weak D call TRBD1 (5 bases). The CDR3 is 14 residues long. Looked up from germline, CDR1 is SNHLY and CDR2 is FYNNEI. Trimming cost V 4 bases and J 0 bases, with 7 bases left between them. DNA for the CDR3: TGTGCCAGCAGTGGCAGGGCCTCCTACAATGAGCAGTTCTTC. Encoded protein: CASSGRASYNEQFF.

The V gene is TRBV7-9, the J gene TRBJ2-7, with TRBD2 identical over 12 bases. The CDR3 has 15 residues. V was pared by 2 bases and J by 5 bases, with 4 bases of the junction left unmatched. Per the germline V gene, CDR1 is SEHNR and CDR2 is FQNEAQ (reference sequence). The DNA of the CDR3 is TGTGCCAGCAGCTTATCACTAGCGGGAGGCCACGAGCAGTACTTC. The encoded protein is CASSLSLAGGHEQYF. Together with reference TRBV7-9 and TRBJ2-7, the CDR3 gives the full variable domain: DTGVSQNPRHKITKRGQNVTFRCDPISEHNRLYWYRQTLGQGPEFLTYFQNEAQLEKSRLLSDRFSAERPKGSFSTLEIQRTEQGDSAMYLCASSLSLAGGHEQYFGPGTRLTVT.

The rearrangement uses TRBV28 and TRBJ1-6; 7 positions match TRBD1. Germline V CDR1 and CDR2: MDHEN, SYDVKM. The CDR3 loop spans 14 amino acids. The trim removed 5 bases at V and 8 bases at J, leaving 6 bases unmatched. As DNA, the CDR3 is TGTGCCAGCAGTGGAGACAGGGACTATTCACCCCTCCACTTT. Translation: CASSGDRDYSPLHF.